Described below is a single T cell receptor (beta chain) sequence and its context. The data originate from a study of blood T cell repertoires in COVID-19. The wider study: T cells, B-cell-depleted T cells, or PBMCs provided the cDNA or gDNA that served as material.

Here immunoSEQ multiplex PCR was the method, and the copy in TCRdb shows in-frame clones only, minus some. Found here are 300,000 to 350,000 clones, approximately 88% of them singletons; the top ten hold 5% to 6%. The germline V gene encodes CDR1 MDHEN and CDR2 SYDVKM. The CDR3 is 14 residues long. The germline V and J ends were trimmed by 6 bases and 6 bases, with 17 bases remaining between them. Study members were between roughly 18 and 100 years old and lived in roughly 24 US regions. Participants' own reports of clinical history determined their cohort assignment. This TCR was recovered from a man younger than 45 who had recovered from COVID-19. The sequenced sample was PBMCs or T cells enriched from blood (not recorded which). V usage is TRBV28 and J usage is TRBJ1-2; D perhaps matches TRBD1 (5 bases). The CDR3 sequence is CASSQGGTRDGYTF. The CDR3 DNA sequence: TGTGCCAGCAGCCAGGGCGGCACCCGGGATGGCTACACCTTC.